The clone carrying this T cell receptor (beta chain) came up a few times. Antigen specificity is unknown. TCRdb reprocessed the reads with MiXCR, giving one entry per CDR3 protein. The data contain some 900,000 distinct CDR3 sequences, 32% of them singletons. The germline V gene encodes CDR1 MNHEY and CDR2 SVGAGI. V shed 7 bases and J 1 base; nucleotides not matched to a gene: 12. The CDR3 runs 16 residues. The sample comes from a study of T cell repertoires in cytomegalovirus infection. Study in general: Both recently identified HLA-C-restricted and well-studied HLA-B-restricted CMV epitopes were used in the study. Public TCR beta signatures marked donors with CMV infection and the matching HLA.

Study-level points and caveats: What dominated the ex vivo response were HLA-C-restricted CMV-specific TCR beta clonotypes.

The J gene is TRBJ1-1, the V gene TRBV6-5; 7 positions match TRBD1. Sample: cultured CD8+ T cells from PBMCs, taken from culture after CMV antigen stimulation. This TCR was recovered from a human donor in good health (CMV status not recorded). Some clones in this sample may be carry-over from other donors' samples. The CDR3, as DNA: TGTGCCAGCACTAATATCCCGACAGGGTGGAACACTGAAGCTTTCTTT. Encoded protein: CASTNIPTGWNTEAFF.